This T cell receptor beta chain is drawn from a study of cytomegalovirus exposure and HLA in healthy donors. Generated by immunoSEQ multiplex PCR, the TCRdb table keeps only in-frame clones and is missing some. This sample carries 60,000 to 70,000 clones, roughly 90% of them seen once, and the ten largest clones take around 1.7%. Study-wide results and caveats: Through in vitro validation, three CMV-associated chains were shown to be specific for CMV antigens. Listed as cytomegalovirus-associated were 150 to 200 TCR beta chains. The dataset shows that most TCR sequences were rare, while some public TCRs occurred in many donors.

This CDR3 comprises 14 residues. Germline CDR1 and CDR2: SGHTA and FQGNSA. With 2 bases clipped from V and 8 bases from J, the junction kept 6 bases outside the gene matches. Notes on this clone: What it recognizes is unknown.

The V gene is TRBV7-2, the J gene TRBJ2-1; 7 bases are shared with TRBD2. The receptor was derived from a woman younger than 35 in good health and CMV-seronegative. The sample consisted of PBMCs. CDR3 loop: CASSLRTSRDEQFF. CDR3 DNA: TGTGCCAGCAGCTTAAGGACTAGTCGCGATGAGCAGTTCTTC.